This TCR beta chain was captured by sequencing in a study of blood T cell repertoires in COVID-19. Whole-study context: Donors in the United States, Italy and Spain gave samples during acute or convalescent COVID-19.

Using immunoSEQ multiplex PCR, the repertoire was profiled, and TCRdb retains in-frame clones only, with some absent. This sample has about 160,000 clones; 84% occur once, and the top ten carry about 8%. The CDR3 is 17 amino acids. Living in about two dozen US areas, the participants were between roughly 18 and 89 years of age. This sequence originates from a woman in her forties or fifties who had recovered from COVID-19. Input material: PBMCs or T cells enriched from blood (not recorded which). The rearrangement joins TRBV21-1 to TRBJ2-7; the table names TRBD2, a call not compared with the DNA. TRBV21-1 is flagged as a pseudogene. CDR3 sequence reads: CASSKVRTSGPSYEQYF. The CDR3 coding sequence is TGTGCCAGCAGCAAAGTACGGACTAGCGGGCCCTCCTACGAGCAGTACTTC.